This note documents a single T cell receptor (beta chain) sequence. The data originate from a study of human T cells and chemical hapten exposure. V dropped 5 bases and J dropped 3; count of bases not matched to a gene: 7. CDR3 length: 15 residues. Germline V gene data show CDR1 as DFQATT and CDR2 as SNEGSKA (reference sequence). The time point is: patch test 2, 6 weeks after DPC sensitization. As to treatment: therapeutic diphenylcyclopropenone sensitization with weekly scalp DPC. TCRdb re-called the RACE reads through MiXCR, storing one row per CDR3 protein. The sample includes about 54,000 distinct CDR3 sequences, less than 10% seen only once; the top ten take about 1.8%.

The chain carries TRBV20-1 and TRBJ2-7; 13 nucleotides align to TRBD2. Sequenced material: whole blood, taken in connection with sensitization to the hapten diphenylcyclopropenone (DPC). This TCR derives from a woman between 50 and 59 years old with alopecia areata. Some clones in this sample may be carry-over from other donors' samples. This CDR3 reads CSAARLAGGYYEQYF. The CDR3 DNA reads TGCAGTGCTGCCCGACTAGCGGGGGGATACTACGAGCAGTACTTC.